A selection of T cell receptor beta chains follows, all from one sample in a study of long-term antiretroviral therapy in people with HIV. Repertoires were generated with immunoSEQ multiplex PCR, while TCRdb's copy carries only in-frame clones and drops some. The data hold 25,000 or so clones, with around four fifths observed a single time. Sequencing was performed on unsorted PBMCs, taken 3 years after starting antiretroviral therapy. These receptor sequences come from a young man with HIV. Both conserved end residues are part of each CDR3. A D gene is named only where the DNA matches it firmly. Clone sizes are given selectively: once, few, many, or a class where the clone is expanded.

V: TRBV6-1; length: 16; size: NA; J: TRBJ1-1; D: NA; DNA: TGTGCCAGCAGTGAAAGGGTTGGGGGCGGGTACACTGAAGCTTTCTTT; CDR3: CASSERVGGGYTEAFF
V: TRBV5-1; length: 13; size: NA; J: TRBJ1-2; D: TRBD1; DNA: TGCGCCAGCAGCCCTCAGGGGGCTTCTGGCTACACCTTC; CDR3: CASSPQGASGYTF
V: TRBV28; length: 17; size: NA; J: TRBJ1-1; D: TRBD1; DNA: TGTGCCAGCAGTTTTTGGGGCACACAGGGGGCGAACACTGAAGCTTTCTTT; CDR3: CASSFWGTQGANTEAFF
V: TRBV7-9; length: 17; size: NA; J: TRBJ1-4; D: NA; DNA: TGTGCCAGCAGCTTAGTCTGGACAGAAGCAACTAATGAAAAACTGTTTTTT; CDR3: CASSLVWTEATNEKLFF
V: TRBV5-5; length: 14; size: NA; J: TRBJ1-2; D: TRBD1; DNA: TGTGCCAGCAGCGCTGGACAGGGCGGCTATGGCTACACCTTC; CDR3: CASSAGQGGYGYTF
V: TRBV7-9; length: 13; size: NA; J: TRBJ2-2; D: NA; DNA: TGTGCCAGCTCCCAGCGGAATCCCGGGGAGCTGTTTTTT; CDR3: CASSQRNPGELFF
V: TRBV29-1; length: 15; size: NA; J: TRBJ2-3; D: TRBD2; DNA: TGCAGCGCTGCGAGACTAGCGGGGCAGACAGATACGCAGTATTTT; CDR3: CSAARLAGQTDTQYF
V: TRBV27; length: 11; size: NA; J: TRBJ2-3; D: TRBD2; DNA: TGTGCCAGTAGCGGGGGAAATACGCAGTATTTT; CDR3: CASSGGNTQYF
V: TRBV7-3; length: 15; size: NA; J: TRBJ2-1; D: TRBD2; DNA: TGTGCCAGCAGCTCCCTCATGGCGGGGGGCAATGAGCAGTTCTTC; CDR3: CASSSLMAGGNEQFF
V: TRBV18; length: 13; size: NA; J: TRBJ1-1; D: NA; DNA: TGTGCCAGCTCACCAAGGGGAGACACTGAAGCTTTCTTT; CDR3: CASSPRGDTEAFF
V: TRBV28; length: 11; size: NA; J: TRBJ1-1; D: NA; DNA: TGTGCCAGCAGTTTTGCCTATGAAGCTTTCTTT; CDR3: CASSFAYEAFF
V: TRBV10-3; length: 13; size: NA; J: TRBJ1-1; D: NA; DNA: TGTGCCATCAGTCGGACGGCGAACACTGAAGCTTTCTTT; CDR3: CAISRTANTEAFF
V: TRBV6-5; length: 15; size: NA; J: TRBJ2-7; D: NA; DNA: TGTGCCAGCAGTTACTCGTCGGCGAGTGTCTACGAGCAGTACTTC; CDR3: CASSYSSASVYEQYF
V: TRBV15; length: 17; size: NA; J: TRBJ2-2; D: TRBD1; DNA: TGTGCCACCGAGAAACCGGGACAGGGGGCGAACACCGGGGAGCTGTTTTTT; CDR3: CATEKPGQGANTGELFF
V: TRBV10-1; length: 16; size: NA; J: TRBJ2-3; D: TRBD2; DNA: TGCGCCAGCAGTGGAGCTAGCGGGGTGACCACAGATACGCAGTATTTT; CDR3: CASSGASGVTTDTQYF
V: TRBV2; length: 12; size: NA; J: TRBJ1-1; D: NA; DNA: TGTGCCACGGGACAACGGAACACTGAAGCTTTCTTT; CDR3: CATGQRNTEAFF
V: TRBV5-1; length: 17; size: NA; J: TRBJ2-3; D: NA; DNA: TGCGCCAGCAGCTTGGATGGTCGCCTAGCCAACACAGATACGCAGTATTTT; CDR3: CASSLDGRLANTDTQYF
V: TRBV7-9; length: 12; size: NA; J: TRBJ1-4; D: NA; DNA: TGTGCTACCAAGGACACATATGAAAAACTGTTTTTT; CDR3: CATKDTYEKLFF
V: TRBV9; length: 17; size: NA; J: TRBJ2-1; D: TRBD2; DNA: TGTGCCAGCAGCGACCCTCGTTACGGGGGGTCCTACAATGAGCAGTTCTTC; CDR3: CASSDPRYGGSYNEQFF
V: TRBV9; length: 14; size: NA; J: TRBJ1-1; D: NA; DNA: TGTGCCAGCAGCGGAACACAGGGGAACACTGAAGCTTTCTTT; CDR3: CASSGTQGNTEAFF
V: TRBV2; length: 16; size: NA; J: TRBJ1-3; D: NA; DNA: TGTGCCAGCAGTGAACGGTTGGATATCTCTGGAAACACCATATATTTT; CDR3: CASSERLDISGNTIYF
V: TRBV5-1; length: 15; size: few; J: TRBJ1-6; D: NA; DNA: TGCGCCAGCAGCTCCCAGCCGGACACTAATTCACCCCTCCACTTT; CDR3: CASSSQPDTNSPLHF
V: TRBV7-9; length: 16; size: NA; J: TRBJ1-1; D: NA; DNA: TGTGCCAGCAGCTTAGAAGGGGGTTTAGTTGGGACTGAAGCTTTCTTT; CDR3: CASSLEGGLVGTEAFF
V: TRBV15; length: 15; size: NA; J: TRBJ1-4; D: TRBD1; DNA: TGTGCCACCAGCAGACCTAGGGGGCTTGATGAAAAACTGTTTTTT; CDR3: CATSRPRGLDEKLFF
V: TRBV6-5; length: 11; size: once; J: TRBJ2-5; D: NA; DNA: TGTGCCAGCAGGGAGTTGGGGACCCAGTACTTC; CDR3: CASRELGTQYF
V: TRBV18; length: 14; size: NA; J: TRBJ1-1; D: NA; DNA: TGTGCCAGCTCCCAGGACGGCCTTGACACTGAAGCTTTCTTT; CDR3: CASSQDGLDTEAFF
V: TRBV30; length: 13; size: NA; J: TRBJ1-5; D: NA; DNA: TGTGCCTGGGGCTCCGCGCTAGGTCAGCCCCAGCATTTT; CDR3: CAWGSALGQPQHF
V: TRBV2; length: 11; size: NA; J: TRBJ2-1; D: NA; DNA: TGTGCCAGCAGTGTCTACAATGAGCAGTTCTTC; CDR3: CASSVYNEQFF
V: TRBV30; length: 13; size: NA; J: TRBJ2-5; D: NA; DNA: TGTGCCTGGAGTGGGGGAGAGTCTGAGACCCAGTACTTC; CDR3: CAWSGGESETQYF
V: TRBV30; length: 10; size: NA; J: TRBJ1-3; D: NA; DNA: TGTGCCTGGATAGAAAACACCATATATTTT; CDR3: CAWIENTIYF
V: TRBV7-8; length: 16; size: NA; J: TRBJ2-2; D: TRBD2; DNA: TGTGCCAGCAGCTCCTATTCCGGGACTAGTGCCGGGGAGCTGTTTTTT; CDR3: CASSSYSGTSAGELFF
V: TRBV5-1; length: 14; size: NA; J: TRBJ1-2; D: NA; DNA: TGCGCCAGCAGCTTGGATGGGGGGGGCTATGGCTACACCTTC; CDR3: CASSLDGGGYGYTF
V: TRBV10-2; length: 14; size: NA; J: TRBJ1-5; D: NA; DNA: TGCGCCAGCAGTGAGCGAAACCTCAATCAGCCCCAGCATTTT; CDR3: CASSERNLNQPQHF
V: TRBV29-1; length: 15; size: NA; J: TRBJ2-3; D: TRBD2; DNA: TGCAGCGGTGTACCACTAGCGGGCCTGGCAGATACGCAGTATTTT; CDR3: CSGVPLAGLADTQYF
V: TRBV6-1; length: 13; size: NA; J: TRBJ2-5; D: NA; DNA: TGTGCCAGCAGACCCAGTGGAGGAGAGACCCAGTACTTC; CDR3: CASRPSGGETQYF
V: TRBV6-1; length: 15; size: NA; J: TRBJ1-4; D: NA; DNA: TGTGCCAGCAGTGCTTTAATTTCAACTAATGAAAAACTGTTTTTT; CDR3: CASSALISTNEKLFF
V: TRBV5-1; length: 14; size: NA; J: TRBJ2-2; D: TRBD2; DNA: TGCGCCAGCAGCCCACTCGGGGGGGCCGGGGAGCTGTTTTTT; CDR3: CASSPLGGAGELFF
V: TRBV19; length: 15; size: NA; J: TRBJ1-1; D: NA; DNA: TGTGCCAGTAGTATAGTAGGGGACAAGAGCACTGAAGCTTTCTTT; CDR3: CASSIVGDKSTEAFF
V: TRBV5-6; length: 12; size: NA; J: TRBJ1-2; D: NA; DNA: TGTGCCAGCAGCTTGCGGGGGATCGGCTACACCTTC; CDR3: CASSLRGIGYTF
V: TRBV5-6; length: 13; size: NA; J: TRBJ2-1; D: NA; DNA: TGTGCCAGCACCCCTAGCAGCTACAATGAGCAGTTCTTC; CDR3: CASTPSSYNEQFF
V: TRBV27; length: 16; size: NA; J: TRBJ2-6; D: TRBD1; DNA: TGTGCCAGCAGTAGACAGGGCTTCACTGGGGCCAACGTCCTGACTTTC; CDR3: CASSRQGFTGANVLTF
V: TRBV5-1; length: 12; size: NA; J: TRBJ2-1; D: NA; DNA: TGCGCCAGCAGCTTCGGGGGCAATGAGCAGTTCTTC; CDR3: CASSFGGNEQFF
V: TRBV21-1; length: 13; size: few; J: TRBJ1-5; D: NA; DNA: TGTGCCAGCAGAATATGCGGTTACCAGCCCCAGCATTTT; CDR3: CASRICGYQPQHF
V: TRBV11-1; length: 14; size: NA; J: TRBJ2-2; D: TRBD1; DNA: TGTGCCAGCAGTCCACAGGGGATCACCGGGGAGCTGTTTTTT; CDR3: CASSPQGITGELFF
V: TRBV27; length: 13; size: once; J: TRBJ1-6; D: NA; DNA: TGTGCCAGCAGTCTTAGGGTTTATTCACCCCTCCACTTT; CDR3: CASSLRVYSPLHF